What follows describes a single TCR beta chain. Produced via immunoSEQ multiplex PCR; TCRdb's table is partial and in-frame only. The sample has around 97,000 clones; around 90% are singletons. This entry is derived from a study of blood T cell repertoires in COVID-19. Study-level background: Material from acute and convalescent COVID-19 was sourced from the United States, Italy and Spain.

CDR3 length: 16 amino acids. The germline CDR1 and CDR2 sequences are MNHEY and SMNVEV (reference sequence). With 5 bases clipped from V and 4 bases from J, the junction kept 9 bases outside the gene matches. Sequencing used peripheral blood. This receptor was obtained from an older woman with acute or convalescent COVID-19. This chain links TRBV27 with TRBJ2-5, with 11 nucleotides matching TRBD2. CDR3 protein: CASSPIFGTSGETQYF. The CDR3 coding sequence is TGTGCCAGCAGTCCAATCTTCGGGACTAGCGGAGAGACCCAGTACTTC.